This T cell receptor (beta chain) is from a study of T-cell memory formation after mild COVID-19. The junction had 11 bases not matched to a gene; V was cut back by 3 bases and J by 2 bases. The germline V gene has CDR1 SGHRS and CDR2 YFSETQ. The CDR3 is 18 residues long. TCRdb used MiXCR to reprocess the 5' RACE reads, holding one entry per CDR3 protein. The top ten clones hold 20% to 25% of a sample with approximately 250,000 distinct CDR3 sequences, over 15% of them seen once. The J gene is TRBJ2-3, the V gene TRBV5-1; TRBD2 matches 11 bases. Material for sequencing was PBMCs or a T cell subset sorted from them (not recorded which). The receptor was derived from a man between 18 and 29 years old who had mild COVID-19 (a few samples of this study predate the infection). Cell type and time point are not known. CDR3 sequence: CASSSWTSGPSTTDTQYF. As DNA, the CDR3 is TGCGCCAGCAGCTCCTGGACTAGCGGGCCGAGCACCACAGATACGCAGTATTTT.